The 7 T cell receptor beta chains below come from one sample, sequenced in a study of T cells in Graves' hyperthyroidism and ophthalmopathy. The investigators amplified TCR beta CDR3 regions from RNA transcripts. When the TCR CDR3 underwent first-round RT-PCR, the HTBI primer set was used. TCRdb re-derived calls from the multiplex PCR reads in MiXCR, one entry per CDR3 protein. The sample comprises more than 100,000 distinct CDR3 sequences, over 45% of which are singletons, and roughly 25% rests with the top ten. The sample consisted of blood. These receptors were taken from a man between 40 and 49 years old with Graves' hyperthyroidism.

This clonotype occurred once. In this CDR3 the conserved last residue, phenylalanine or tryptophan, is missing, so a read error is likely. This chain joins TRBV6-5 and TRBJ2-5, with TRBD1 matching 8 bases. The CDR3 contains 17 residues. Trimming removed 6 bases from V and 0 bases from J; junction bases left unmatched: 12. The germline gives CDR1 MNHEY, CDR2 SVGAGI. The CDR3 protein is CASSLLTTGAYQETQYC. DNA for the CDR3: TGTGCCAGCAGCCTTCTCACGACAGGGGCATACCAAGAGACCCAGTACTGC.

DNA for the CDR3: TGCGCCAGCAGCTTGATTCCTAGCGAAGAAGAGACCCAGTACTTC. Protein product: CASSLIPSEEETQYF. The rearrangement joins TRBV5-1 to TRBJ2-5, with TRBD2 as a possible D gene (6 bases). Trimming shortened V by 1 base and J by 3 bases, and 13 bases separated the two germline ends. This CDR3 contains 15 residues. Per germline, CDR1 SGHRS and CDR2 YFSETQ.

Regarding this clonotype: One end of the junction fails to match germline, which may point to a read error. The rearrangement links TRBV15 to TRBJ2-6; D is possibly TRBD1 or TRBD2 (5 bases each). The CDR3 is 14 residues long. Germline V gene lookup returns CDR1 LNHNV and CDR2 YYDKDF (reference sequence). The CDR3 bases are TGTGCCACCAGCACCCCGGGACGGGCCAACACTGAAGCTTTC. It is translated as CATSTPGRANTEAF.

The chain carries TRBV7-9 and TRBJ2-7; D is perhaps TRBD1 (6 bases). The CDR3 runs 14 residues. Germline loops: CDR1 SEHNR, CDR2 FQNEAQ (reference sequence). The germline V and J ends were trimmed by 5 bases and 2 bases, with 13 bases remaining between them. CDR3 DNA: TGTGCCAGCAGCCAAGGACAGTATACCTACGAGCAGTACTTC. This translates into CASSQGQYTYEQYF.

As for this clonotype: Because it lacks the conserved phenylalanine or tryptophan at the end, this CDR3 is likely a read error. The V call is TRBV20-1, the J call TRBJ1-1, with D uncertain. Germline CDR1 and CDR2: DFQATT and SNEGSKA (reference sequence). This CDR3 contains 12 residues. V was trimmed by 0 bases and J by 11 bases, leaving 13 bases between them. The CDR3 loop is CSARDKGREAFS. The CDR3 DNA sequence: TGCAGTGCTAGAGATAAAGGACGTGAGGCTTTCTCT.

The V and J genes are TRBV24-1 and TRBJ2-1; 9 nucleotides align to TRBD1. The CDR3 is 16 residues long. Trimming cost V 9 bases and J 9 bases; bases outside gene matches: 17. Per germline, CDR1 KGHDR and CDR2 SFDVKD. The CDR3 protein is CATGNNPGTGSSEQFF. CDR3 DNA: TGTGCCACCGGTAATAACCCGGGGACAGGGAGTAGTGAGCAGTTCTTC.

This clonotype was seen many times. CDR3 sequence (DNA): TGCGCCAGCAGCTATGACAGGGAGGAAGCTTTCTTT. This gives the protein CASSYDREEAFF. The chain recombines TRBV5-1 with TRBJ1-1; 7 bases line up with TRBD1. The CDR3 is 12 residues long. Germline CDR1 reads SGHRS; CDR2 reads YFSETQ. V dropped 3 bases and J dropped 8; count of bases not matched to a gene: 4.